What follows is one T cell receptor beta chain and its context. This table comes from immunoSEQ multiplex PCR, and its TCRdb copy is limited to in-frame clones, with some not included. The sample has tens of thousands of clones; 94% are singletons. This specimen belongs to a study of cytomegalovirus exposure and HLA in healthy donors. The CDR3 length is 17 residues. Germline V lookup: CDR1 KGHSH, CDR2 LQKENI. Trimming took 7 bases from V and 3 from J; bases not matched to a gene: 17. The sample comprised PBMCs. This chain links TRBV18 with TRBJ2-5; 7 nucleotides match TRBD1. The receptor comes from a woman between 18 and 30 years old in good health and CMV-seropositive. The CDR3 reads CASYSQGEVPLKETQYF. DNA for the CDR3: TGTGCCAGCTATTCCCAGGGGGAAGTACCACTAAAAGAGACCCAGTACTTC.